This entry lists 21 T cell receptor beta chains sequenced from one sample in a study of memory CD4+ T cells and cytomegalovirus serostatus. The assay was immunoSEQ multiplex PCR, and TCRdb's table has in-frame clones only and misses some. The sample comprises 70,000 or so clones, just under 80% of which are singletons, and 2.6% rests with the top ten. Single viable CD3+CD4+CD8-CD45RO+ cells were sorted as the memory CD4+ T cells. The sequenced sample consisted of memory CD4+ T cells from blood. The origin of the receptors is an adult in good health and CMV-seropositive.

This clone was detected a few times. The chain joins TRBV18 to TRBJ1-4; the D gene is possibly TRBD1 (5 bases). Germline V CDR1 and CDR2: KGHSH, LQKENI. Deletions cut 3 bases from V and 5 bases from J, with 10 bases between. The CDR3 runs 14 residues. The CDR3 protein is CASSPSRENEKLFF. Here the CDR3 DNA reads TGTGCCAGCTCACCGTCCAGGGAGAATGAAAAACTGTTTTTT.

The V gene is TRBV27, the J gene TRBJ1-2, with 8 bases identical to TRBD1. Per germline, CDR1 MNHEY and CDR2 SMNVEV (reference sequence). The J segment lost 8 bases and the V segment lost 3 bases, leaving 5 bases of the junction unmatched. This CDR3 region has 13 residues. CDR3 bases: TGTGCCAGCAGTTTGAGGACAGGGAAAGGCTACACCTTC. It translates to CASSLRTGKGYTF.

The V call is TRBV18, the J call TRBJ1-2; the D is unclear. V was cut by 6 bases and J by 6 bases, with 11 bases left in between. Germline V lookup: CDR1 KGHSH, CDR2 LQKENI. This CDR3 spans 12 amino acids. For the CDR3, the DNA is TGTGCCAGCTCTCCGGGAAGCGATGGCTACACCTTC. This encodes CASSPGSDGYTF. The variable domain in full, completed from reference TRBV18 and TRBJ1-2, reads NAGVMQNPRHLVRRRGQEARLRCSPMKGHSHVYWYRQLPEEGLKFMVYLQKENIIDESGMPKERFSAEFPKEGPSILRIQQVVRGDSAAYFCASSPGSDGYTFGSGTRLTVV.

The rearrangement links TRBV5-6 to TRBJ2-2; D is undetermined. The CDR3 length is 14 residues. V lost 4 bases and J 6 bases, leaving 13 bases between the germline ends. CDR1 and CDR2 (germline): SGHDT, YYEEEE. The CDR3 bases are TGTGCCAGCAGCCCACAGAATGGGGCCGGGGAGCTGTTTTTT. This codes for CASSPQNGAGELFF.

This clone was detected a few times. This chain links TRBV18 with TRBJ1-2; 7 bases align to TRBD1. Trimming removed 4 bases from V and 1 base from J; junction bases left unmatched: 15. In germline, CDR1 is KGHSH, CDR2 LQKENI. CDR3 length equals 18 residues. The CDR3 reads CASSRLTGAPTYNYGYTF. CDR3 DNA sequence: TGTGCCAGCTCACGACTAACAGGGGCACCCACCTATAACTATGGCTACACCTTC.

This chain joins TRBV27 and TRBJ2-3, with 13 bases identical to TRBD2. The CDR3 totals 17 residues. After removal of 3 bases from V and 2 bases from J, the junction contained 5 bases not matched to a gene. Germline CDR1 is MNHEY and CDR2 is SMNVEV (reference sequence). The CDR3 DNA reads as TGTGCCAGCAGTTTCAGGGGGACTAGCGGGAACACAGATACGCAGTATTTT. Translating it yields CASSFRGTSGNTDTQYF.

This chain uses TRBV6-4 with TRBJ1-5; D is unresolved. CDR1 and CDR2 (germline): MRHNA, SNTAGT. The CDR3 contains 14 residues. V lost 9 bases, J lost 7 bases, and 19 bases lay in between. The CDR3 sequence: CARVNHLARQPQHF. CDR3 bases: TGTGCCAGGGTGAACCACCTGGCACGGCAGCCCCAGCATTTT.

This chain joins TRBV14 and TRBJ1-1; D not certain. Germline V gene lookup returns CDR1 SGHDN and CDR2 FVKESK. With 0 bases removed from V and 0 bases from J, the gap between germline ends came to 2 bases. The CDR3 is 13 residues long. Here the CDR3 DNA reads TGTGCCAGCAGCCAAGAACTGAACACTGAAGCTTTCTTT. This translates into CASSQELNTEAFF.

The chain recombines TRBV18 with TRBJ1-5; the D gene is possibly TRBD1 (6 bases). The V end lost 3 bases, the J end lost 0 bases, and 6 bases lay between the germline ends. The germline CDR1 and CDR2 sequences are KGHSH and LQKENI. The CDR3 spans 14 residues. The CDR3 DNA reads TGTGCCAGCTCACCGGGACATAGCAATCAGCCCCAGCATTTT. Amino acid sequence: CASSPGHSNQPQHF.

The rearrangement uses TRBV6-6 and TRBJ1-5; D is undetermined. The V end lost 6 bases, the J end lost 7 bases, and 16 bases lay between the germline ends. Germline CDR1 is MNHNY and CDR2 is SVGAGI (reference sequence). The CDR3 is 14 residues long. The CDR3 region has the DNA TGTGCCAGCAGGAAGAAGGAAGGAGGACAGCCCCAGCATTTT. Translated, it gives CASRKKEGGQPQHF.

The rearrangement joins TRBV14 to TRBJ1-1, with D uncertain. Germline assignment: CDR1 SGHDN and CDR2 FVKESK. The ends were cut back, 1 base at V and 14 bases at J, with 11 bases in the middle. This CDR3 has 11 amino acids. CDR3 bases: TGTGCCAGCAGCCAAGCGGTACAATTATTCTTT. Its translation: CASSQAVQLFF.

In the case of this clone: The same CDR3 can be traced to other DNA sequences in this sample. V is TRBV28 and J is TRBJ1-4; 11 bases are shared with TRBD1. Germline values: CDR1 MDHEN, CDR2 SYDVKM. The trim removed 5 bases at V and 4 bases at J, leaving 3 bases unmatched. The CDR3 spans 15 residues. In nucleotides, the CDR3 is TGTGCCAGCAGTCTCGGGACAGGGGGTAATGAAAAACTGTTTTTT. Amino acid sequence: CASSLGTGGNEKLFF.

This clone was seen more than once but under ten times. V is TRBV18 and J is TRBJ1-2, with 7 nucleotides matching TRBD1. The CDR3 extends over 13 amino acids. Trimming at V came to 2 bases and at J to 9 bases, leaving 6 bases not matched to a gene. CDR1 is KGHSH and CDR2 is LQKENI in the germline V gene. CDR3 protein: CASSPNQGESYTF. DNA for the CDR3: TGTGCCAGCTCACCAAACCAGGGGGAGAGCTACACCTTC.

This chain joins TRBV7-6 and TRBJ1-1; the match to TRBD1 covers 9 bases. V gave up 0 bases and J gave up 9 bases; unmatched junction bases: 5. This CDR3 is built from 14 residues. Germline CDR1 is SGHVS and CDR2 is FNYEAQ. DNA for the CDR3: TGTGCCAGCAGCTTAGCCGCACAGGGGGCGCAAGCTTTCTTT. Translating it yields CASSLAAQGAQAFF.

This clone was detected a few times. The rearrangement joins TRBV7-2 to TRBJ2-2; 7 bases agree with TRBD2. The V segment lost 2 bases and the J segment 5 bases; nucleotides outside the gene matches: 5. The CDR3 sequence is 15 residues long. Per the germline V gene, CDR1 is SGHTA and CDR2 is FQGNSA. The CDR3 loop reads CASSLSVGGTGELFF. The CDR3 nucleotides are TGTGCCAGCAGCTTATCTGTCGGGGGGACCGGGGAGCTGTTTTTT.

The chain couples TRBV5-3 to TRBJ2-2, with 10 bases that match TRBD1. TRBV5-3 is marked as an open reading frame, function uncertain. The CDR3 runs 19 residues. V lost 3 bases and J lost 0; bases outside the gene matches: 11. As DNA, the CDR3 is TGTGCCAGAAGCTCCCGGGACAGGGGACGTTTCACGAACACCGGGGAGCTGTTTTTT. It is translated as CARSSRDRGRFTNTGELFF.

The CDR3 region has the DNA TGTGCCAGCTCCACCGCGCGAAACTATGGCTACACCTTC. This translates into CASSTARNYGYTF. This chain joins TRBV2 and TRBJ1-2; D gene uncertain. The V gene's germline CDR1 is SNHLY and CDR2 FYNNEI. The CDR3 contains 13 residues. The V and J ends lost 8 bases and 2 bases respectively, with 12 bases between them.

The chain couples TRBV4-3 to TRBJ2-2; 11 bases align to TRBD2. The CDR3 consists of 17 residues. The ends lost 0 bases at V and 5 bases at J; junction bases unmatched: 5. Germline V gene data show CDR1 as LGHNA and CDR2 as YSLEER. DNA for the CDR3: TGCGCCAGCAGCCAAGATGGTGGGACTAGCGGTACCGGGGAGCTGTTTTTT. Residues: CASSQDGGTSGTGELFF.

The CDR3 reads CASSIDRITGELFF. The CDR3 region has the DNA TGTGCCAGCAGCATAGACAGGATCACCGGGGAGCTGTTTTTT. This sequence joins TRBV7-2 and TRBJ2-2; D perhaps matches TRBD1 (6 bases). Germline V CDR1 and CDR2: SGHTA, FQGNSA. This CDR3 is built from 14 residues. V was shortened by 5 bases and J by 4 bases, with 11 bases between the two germline ends.

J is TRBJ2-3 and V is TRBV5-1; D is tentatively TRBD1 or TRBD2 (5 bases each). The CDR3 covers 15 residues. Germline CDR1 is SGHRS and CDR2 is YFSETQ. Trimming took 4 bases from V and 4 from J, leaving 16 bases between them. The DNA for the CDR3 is TGCGCCAGCAGCCTTCAAGCCGGGGCAGCAGATACGCAGTATTTT. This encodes CASSLQAGAADTQYF.

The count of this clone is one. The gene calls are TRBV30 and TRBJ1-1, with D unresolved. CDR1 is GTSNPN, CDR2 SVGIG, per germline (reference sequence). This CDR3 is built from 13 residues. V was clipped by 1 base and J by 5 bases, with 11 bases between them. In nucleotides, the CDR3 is TGTGCCTGGAGTGAAGGCTCGGGGACTGAAGCTTTCTTT. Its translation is CAWSEGSGTEAFF.